A selection of T cell receptor beta chains follows, all from one sample in a study of blood T cells in healthy people across ages. Via MiXCR, TCRdb re-called the 5' RACE reads, giving one row per CDR3 protein. The sample lists hundreds of thousands of distinct CDR3 sequences; around 42% were seen once. Sequencing was performed on blood. Source of these receptors: a man aged 55-75 years in good health. The conserved cysteine and the conserved F or W are not part of the CDR3 here. The D gene is left open where the match is weak.

V,D,J,CDR3
TRBV20-1,.,TRBJ2-7,SALTDTYEQY
TRBV20-1,.,TRBJ1-2,SVGSEGHGYT
TRBV9,TRBD1,TRBJ2-5,ASTAGTGPQETQY
TRBV11-3,.,.,ASSLFMGDEQY
TRBV10-3,.,TRBJ2-7,AISDGTGLINEQY
TRBV30,.,TRBJ2-7,AWTAGVEQY
TRBV13,TRBD2,TRBJ2-5,ASSPRGLSTETQY
TRBV6-2/TRBV6-3,TRBD2,TRBJ2-1,ASRATSARANEQF
TRBV12-3/TRBV12-4,TRBD1,TRBJ2-7,ASSLSTGNEQY
TRBV4-1,.,TRBJ1-2,ASSQVVGSNYGYT
TRBV28,TRBD2,TRBJ2-1,ASSLMKGLAGGQYNEQF
TRBV20-1,.,TRBJ1-1,SASTGIAEAF
TRBV5-4,.,TRBJ2-7,ASSLDGGHSYEQY
TRBV6-5,.,TRBJ1-2,ASSRPVPGYGYT
TRBV9,.,TRBJ2-7,ASSVEGRNEQY
TRBV9,TRBD2,TRBJ2-3,ASSAGVSGYTDTQY
TRBV3-1,.,TRBJ2-5,ASSQLTVQETQY
TRBV29-1,.,TRBJ1-2,SGQAGYGYT
TRBV20-1,TRBD2,TRBJ2-1,SARSSGGAPEQF
TRBV29-1,.,TRBJ2-2,SVESRENTGELF
TRBV3-1,.,TRBJ2-1,ASSQVVGAGGIQETQF
TRBV6-6,.,TRBJ2-5,ASTFYSQETQY
TRBV6-1,TRBD2,TRBJ2-1,ASNPHHPGLAGPYNEQF
TRBV4-1,.,TRBJ1-2,AGSQGAPDLAGFPYGYT
TRBV29-1,TRBD2,TRBJ2-3,SAGGARDTQY
TRBV12-3/TRBV12-4,.,TRBJ1-2,ASFPASSCGYT